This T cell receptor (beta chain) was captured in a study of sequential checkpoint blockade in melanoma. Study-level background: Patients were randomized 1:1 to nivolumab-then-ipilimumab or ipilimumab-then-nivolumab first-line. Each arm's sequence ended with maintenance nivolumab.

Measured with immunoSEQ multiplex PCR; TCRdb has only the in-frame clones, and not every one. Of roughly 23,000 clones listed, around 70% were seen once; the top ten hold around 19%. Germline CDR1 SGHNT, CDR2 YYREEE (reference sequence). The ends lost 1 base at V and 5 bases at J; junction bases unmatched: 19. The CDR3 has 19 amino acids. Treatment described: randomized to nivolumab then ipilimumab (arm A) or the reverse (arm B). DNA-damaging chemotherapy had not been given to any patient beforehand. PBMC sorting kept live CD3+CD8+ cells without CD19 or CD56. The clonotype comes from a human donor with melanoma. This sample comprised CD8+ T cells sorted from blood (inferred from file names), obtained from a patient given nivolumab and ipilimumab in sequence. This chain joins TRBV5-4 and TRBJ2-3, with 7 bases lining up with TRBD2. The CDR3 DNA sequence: TGTGCCAGCAGCTTGCAAGGTGGCGGGGGAGGGGTGAGAGGAGATACGCAGTATTTT. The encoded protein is CASSLQGGGGGVRGDTQYF.